Below, one T cell receptor (beta chain) is given with its context. Profiled with immunoSEQ multiplex PCR; TCRdb holds only in-frame clones, not every one. This table holds about 82,000 clones, 70% to 90% found once. These data originate in a study of OX40 agonist ivuxolimab in advanced cancers. The germline CDR1 and CDR2 sequences are LNHDA and SQIVND (reference sequence). This CDR3 comprises 14 residues. V was pared by 1 base and J by 4 bases, with 3 bases of the junction left unmatched. Sample: CD4+ or CD8+ T cells sorted from blood, taken in a trial of the OX40 agonist ivuxolimab. This TCR derives from an adult with an advanced solid tumor such as melanoma, head and neck, liver or kidney cancer. The chain is built from TRBV19 and TRBJ2-7, with 8 bases matching TRBD2. CDR3 sequence reads: CASSIAGGPYEQYF. In DNA form, the CDR3 reads TGTGCCAGTAGTATAGCGGGAGGGCCATACGAGCAGTACTTC.